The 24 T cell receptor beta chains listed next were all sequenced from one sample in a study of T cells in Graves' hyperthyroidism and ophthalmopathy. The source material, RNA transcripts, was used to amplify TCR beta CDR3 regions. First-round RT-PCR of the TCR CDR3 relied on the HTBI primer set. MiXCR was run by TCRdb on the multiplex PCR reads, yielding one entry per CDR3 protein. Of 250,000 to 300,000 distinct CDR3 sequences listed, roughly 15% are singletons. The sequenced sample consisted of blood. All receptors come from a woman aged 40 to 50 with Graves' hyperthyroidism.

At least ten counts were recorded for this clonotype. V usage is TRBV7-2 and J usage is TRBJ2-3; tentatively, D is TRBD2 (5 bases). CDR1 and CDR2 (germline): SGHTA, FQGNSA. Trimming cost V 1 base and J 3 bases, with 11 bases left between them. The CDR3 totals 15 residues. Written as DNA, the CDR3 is TGTGCCAGCAGCTTAGTTGGGAGCCCGACAGATACGCAGTATTTT. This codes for CASSLVGSPTDTQYF.

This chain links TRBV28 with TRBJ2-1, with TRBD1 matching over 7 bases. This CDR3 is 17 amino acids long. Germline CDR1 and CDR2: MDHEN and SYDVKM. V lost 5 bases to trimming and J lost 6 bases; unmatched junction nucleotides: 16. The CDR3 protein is CASSPALTGMKGNEQFF. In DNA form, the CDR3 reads TGTGCCAGCAGTCCGGCATTGACAGGGATGAAGGGCAATGAGCAGTTCTTC.

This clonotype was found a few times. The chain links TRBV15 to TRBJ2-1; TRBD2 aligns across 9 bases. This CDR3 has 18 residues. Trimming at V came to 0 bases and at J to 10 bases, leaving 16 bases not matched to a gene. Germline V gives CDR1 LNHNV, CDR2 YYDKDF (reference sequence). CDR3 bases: TGTGCCACCAGCAGAGAGGGGGGCGGGAGGGCCGTCATCGGAGAGCAGTTCTTC. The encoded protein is CATSREGGGRAVIGEQFF.

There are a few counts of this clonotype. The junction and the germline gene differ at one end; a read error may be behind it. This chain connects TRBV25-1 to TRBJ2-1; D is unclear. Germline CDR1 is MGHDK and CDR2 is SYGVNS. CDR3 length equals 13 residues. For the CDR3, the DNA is TGTGCCAGCAGTGAGGTCCTTTACAGTGAGCAGTTCTTC. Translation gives CASSEVLYSEQFF.

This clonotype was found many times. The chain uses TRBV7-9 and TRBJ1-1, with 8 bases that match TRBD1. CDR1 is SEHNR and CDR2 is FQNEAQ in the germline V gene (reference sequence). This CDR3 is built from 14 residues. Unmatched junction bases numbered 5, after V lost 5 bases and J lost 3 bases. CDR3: CASSNYRGDTEAFF. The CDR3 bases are TGTGCCAGCAGCAACTACAGGGGGGACACTGAAGCTTTCTTT.

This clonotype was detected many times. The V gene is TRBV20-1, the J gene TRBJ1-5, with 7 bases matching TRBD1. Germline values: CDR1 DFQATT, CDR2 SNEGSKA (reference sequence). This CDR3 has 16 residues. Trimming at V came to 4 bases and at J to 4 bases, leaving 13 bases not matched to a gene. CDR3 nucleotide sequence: TGCAGTGCTACCCGTGGAGGGGGCGCGGGGAATCAGCCCCAGCATTTT. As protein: CSATRGGGAGNQPQHF.

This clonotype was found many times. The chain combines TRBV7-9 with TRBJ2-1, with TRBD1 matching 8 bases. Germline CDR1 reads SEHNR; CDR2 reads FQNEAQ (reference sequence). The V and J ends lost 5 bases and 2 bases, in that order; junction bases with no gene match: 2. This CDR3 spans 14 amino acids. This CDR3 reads CASSLDRAYNEQFF. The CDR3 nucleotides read TGTGCCAGCAGCCTGGACAGGGCCTACAATGAGCAGTTCTTC.

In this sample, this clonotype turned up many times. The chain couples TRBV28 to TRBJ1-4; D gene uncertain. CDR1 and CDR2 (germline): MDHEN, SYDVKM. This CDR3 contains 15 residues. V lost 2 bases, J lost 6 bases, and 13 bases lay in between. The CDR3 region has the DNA TGTGCCAGCAGTTTAATAGGGCGGGTGGATGAAAAACTGTTTTTT. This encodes CASSLIGRVDEKLFF.

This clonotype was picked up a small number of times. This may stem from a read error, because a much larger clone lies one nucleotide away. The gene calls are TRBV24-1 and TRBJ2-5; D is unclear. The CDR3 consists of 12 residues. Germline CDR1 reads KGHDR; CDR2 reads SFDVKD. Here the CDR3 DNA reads TGTGCCACCAGTGATTCGACTGAGACCCGGTACTTC. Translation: CATSDSTETRYF.

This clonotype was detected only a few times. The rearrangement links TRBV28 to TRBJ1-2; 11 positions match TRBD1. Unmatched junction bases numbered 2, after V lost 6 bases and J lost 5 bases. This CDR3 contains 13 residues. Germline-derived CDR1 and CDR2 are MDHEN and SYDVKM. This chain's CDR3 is CASRDRGLYGYTF. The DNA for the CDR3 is TGTGCCAGCAGGGACAGGGGGCTATATGGCTACACCTTC.

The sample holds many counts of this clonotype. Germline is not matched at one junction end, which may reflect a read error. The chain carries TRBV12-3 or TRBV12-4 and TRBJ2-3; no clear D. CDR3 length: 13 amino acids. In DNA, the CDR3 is TGTGCCAGCAGCTTAGGCAGCACAGATACGCAGTATTTT. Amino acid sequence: CASSLGSTDTQYF.

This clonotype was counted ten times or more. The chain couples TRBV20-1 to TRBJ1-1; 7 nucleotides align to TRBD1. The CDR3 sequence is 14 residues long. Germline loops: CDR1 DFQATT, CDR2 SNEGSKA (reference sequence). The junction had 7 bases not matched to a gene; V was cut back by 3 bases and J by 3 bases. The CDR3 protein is CSASATGDHTEAFF. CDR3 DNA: TGCAGTGCTAGCGCCACAGGGGACCACACTGAAGCTTTCTTT.

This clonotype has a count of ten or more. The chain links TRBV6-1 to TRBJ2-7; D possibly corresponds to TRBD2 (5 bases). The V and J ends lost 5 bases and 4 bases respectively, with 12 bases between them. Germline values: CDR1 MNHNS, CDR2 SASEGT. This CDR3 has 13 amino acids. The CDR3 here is CASSSFGGYEQYF. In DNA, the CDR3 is TGTGCCAGCAGTTCGTTCGGAGGTTACGAGCAGTACTTC.

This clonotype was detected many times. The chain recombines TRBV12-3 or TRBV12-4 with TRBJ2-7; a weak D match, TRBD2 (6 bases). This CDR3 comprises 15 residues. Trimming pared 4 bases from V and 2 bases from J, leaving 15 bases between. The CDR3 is CASSSTRRATYEQYF. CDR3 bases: TGTGCCAGCAGTTCGACTAGACGGGCGACCTACGAGCAGTACTTC.

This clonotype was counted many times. CDR3 nucleotide sequence: TGTGCCAGCAGTTCGAGGGACTCCGGGGAGCTGTTTTTT. Protein product: CASSSRDSGELFF. This chain joins TRBV28 and TRBJ2-2; D is possibly TRBD2 (6 bases). This CDR3 has 13 residues. Per the germline V gene, CDR1 is MDHEN and CDR2 is SYDVKM. V lost 4 bases to trimming and J lost 6 bases, with 9 bases between them.

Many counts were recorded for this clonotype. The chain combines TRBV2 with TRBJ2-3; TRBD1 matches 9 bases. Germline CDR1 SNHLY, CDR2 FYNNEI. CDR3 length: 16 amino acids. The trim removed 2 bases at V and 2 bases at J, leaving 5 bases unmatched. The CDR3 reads CASSESGTGSTDTQYF. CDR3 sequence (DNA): TGTGCCAGCAGTGAATCCGGGACAGGGTCCACAGATACGCAGTATTTT.

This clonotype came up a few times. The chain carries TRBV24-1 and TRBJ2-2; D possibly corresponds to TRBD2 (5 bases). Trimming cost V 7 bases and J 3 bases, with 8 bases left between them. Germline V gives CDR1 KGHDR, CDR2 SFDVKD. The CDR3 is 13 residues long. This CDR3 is CATRLGDTGELFF. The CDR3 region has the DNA TGTGCCACCAGGCTGGGAGACACCGGGGAGCTGTTTTTT.

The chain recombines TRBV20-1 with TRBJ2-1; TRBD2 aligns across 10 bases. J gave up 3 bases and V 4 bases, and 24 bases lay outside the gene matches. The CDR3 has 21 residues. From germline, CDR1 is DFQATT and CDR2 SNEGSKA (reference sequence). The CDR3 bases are TGCAGTGCTATCGAAGCTTCTGCCTGGGGGTCTAGCGGGAGTCACTACAATGAGCAGTTCTTC. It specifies CSAIEASAWGSSGSHYNEQFF.

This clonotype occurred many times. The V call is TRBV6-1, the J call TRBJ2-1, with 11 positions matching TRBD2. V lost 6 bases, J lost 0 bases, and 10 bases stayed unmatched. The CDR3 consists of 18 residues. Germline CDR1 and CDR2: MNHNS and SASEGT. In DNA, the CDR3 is TGTGCCAGCAGCCCCGGGACTAGCGGAGGAAGCTCCTACAATGAGCAGTTCTTC. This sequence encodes CASSPGTSGGSSYNEQFF.

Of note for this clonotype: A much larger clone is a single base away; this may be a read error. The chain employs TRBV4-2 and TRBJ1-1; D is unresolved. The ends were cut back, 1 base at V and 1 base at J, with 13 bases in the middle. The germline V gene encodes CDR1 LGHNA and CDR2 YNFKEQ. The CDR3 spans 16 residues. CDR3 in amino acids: CASSQAHIGWNTEAFF. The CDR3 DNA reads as TGTGCCAGCAGCCAAGCCCACATAGGATGGAACACTGAAGCTTTCTTT.

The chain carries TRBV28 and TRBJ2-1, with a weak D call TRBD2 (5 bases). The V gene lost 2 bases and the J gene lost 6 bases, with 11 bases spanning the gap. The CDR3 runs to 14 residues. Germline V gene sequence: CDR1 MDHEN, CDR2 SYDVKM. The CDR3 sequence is CASSLLAIGNEQFF. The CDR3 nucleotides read TGTGCCAGCAGTTTACTAGCAATAGGCAATGAGCAGTTCTTC.

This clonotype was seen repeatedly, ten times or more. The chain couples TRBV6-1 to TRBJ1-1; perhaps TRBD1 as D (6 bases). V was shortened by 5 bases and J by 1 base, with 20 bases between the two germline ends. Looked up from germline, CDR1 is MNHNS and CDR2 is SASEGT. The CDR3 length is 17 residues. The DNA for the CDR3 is TGTGCCAGCAGTTGGACAGCCTTCTCTTCAACGAACACTGAAGCTTTCTTT. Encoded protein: CASSWTAFSSTNTEAFF.

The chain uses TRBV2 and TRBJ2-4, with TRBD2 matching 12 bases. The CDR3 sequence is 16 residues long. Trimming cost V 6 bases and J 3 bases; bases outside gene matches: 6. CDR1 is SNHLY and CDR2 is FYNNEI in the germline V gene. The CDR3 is CASRRLAGDIKNIQYF. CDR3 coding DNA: TGTGCCAGCAGGCGACTAGCGGGAGATATCAAAAACATTCAGTACTTC.

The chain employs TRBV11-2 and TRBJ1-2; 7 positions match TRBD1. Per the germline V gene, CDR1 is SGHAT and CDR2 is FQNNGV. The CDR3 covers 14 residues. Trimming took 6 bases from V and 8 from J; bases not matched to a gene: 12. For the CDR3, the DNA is TGTGCCAGCAGTAGGGCCGGACAGGCGTACGGCTACACCTTC. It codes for CASSRAGQAYGYTF.